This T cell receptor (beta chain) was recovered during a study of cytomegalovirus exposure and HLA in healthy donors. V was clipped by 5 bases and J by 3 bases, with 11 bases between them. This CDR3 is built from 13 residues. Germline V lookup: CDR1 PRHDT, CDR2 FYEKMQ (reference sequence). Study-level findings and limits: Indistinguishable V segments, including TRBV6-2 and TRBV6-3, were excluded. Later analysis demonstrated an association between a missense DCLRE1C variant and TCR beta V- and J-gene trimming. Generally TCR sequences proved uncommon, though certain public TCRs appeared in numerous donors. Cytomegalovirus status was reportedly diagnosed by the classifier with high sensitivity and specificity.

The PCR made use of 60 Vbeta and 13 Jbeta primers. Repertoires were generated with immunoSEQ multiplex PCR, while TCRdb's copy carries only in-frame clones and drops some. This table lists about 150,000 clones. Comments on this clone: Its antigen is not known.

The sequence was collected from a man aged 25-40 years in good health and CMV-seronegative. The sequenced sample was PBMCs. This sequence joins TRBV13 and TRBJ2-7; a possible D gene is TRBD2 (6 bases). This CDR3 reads CASSLRDFYEQYF. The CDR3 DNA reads TGTGCCAGCAGCCTCCGGGACTTCTACGAGCAGTACTTC.